Listed below are T cell receptor beta chains from one sample, sequenced in a study of T-cell reconstitution after alpha-beta-depleted transplantation in children. TCRdb fed the PCR reads into MiXCR, producing one record per CDR3 protein. The sample holds 550,000 to 800,000 distinct CDR3 sequences; around 13% are singletons and the top ten take 0.79%. The sequenced sample was PBMCs, obtained before TCRalphabeta/CD19-depleted stem cell transplant. These receptors were taken from a girl aged 2 to 10 with congenital amegakaryocytic thrombocytopenia, due to receive a stem cell transplant. The CDR3 runs from the conserved cysteine through the conserved F or W. A D gene is named only where the DNA matches it firmly. The size entry is marked missing in some rows and otherwise reads once, few, many or a size class.

v_call	d_call	clone_size	j_call	cdr3_aa	cdr3_nt
TRBV28	TRBD2	few	TRBJ2-1	CASSREAGKFF	TGTGCCAGCAGCCGAGAAGCGGGAAAGTTCTTC
TRBV7-8	NA	many	TRBJ2-3	CASSLAAGFTDTQYF	TGTGCCAGCAGCTTAGCGGCGGGGTTCACAGATACGCAGTATTTT
TRBV20-1	NA	many	TRBJ1-1	CSATKSTEAFF	TGCAGTGCTACGAAGAGCACTGAAGCTTTCTTT
TRBV29-1	NA	many	TRBJ2-1	CSVLTPSGLYNEQFF	TGCAGCGTCCTCACTCCAAGTGGCCTATACAATGAGCAGTTCTTC
TRBV20-1	NA	many	TRBJ1-6	CSARDYRAESNSPLHF	TGCAGTGCTAGAGATTATCGAGCAGAAAGTAATTCACCCCTCCACTTT
TRBV7-9	NA	few	TRBJ2-1	CASSFSGAGAEQFF	TGTGCCAGCAGCTTTTCAGGGGCGGGAGCTGAGCAGTTCTTC
TRBV12-3/TRBV12-4	NA	many	TRBJ2-5	CASSAGWVTQYF	TGTGCCAGCAGTGCCGGTTGGGTGACCCAGTACTTC
TRBV5-1	TRBD2	many	TRBJ2-3	CASSSGLASTDTQYF	TGCGCCAGCAGTTCCGGACTAGCGTCCACAGATACGCAGTATTTT
TRBV5-1	NA	many	TRBJ1-1	CASSLESWAGEAFF	TGCGCCAGCAGCTTGGAATCGTGGGCGGGAGAAGCTTTCTTT
TRBV29-1	NA	NA	TRBJ2-7	CSVVVGPPGYEQYF	TGCAGCGTTGTAGTCGGACCCCCAGGGTACGAGCAGTACTTC
TRBV20-1	TRBD2	many	TRBJ2-1	CSRASGSYNEQFF	TGCAGCAGGGCTAGCGGGAGCTACAATGAGCAGTTCTTC
TRBV5-1	NA	NA	TRBJ2-7	CASSLVSSFAYEQYF	TGCGCCAGCAGCTTGGTATCAAGTTTCGCGTACGAGCAGTACTTC
TRBV5-1	TRBD1	many	TRBJ2-7	CASRTGTGDVFRGVTYEQYF	TGCGCCAGCAGAACCGGGACAGGGGATGTCTTTCGCGGCGTGACCTACGAGCAGTACTTC
TRBV20-1	TRBD1	many	TRBJ1-4	CSARTGGDEKLFF	TGCAGTGCTAGGACAGGGGGCGATGAAAAACTGTTTTTT
TRBV12-3/TRBV12-4	NA	NA	TRBJ1-6	CASSLGVSSYNSPLHF	TGTGCCAGCAGTTTGGGGGTGAGCTCCTATAATTCACCCCTCCACTTT
TRBV3-1	TRBD2	NA	TRBJ2-7	CASSQVGTSGYEQYF	TGTGCCAGCAGCCAAGTCGGGACTAGCGGCTACGAGCAGTACTTC
TRBV3-1	NA	few	TRBJ2-1	CASSQVENNEQFF	TGTGCCAGCAGCCAAGTTGAGAACAATGAGCAGTTCTTC
TRBV2	NA	many	TRBJ2-5	CASREQETQYF	TGTGCCAGCAGGGAACAAGAGACCCAGTACTTC
TRBV19	NA	many	TRBJ1-1	CASRPTKRVNTEAFF	TGTGCCAGTAGGCCTACTAAGAGGGTGAACACTGAAGCTTTCTTT
TRBV7-9	TRBD1	few	TRBJ1-2	CASSQGTGGSYGYTF	TGTGCCAGCAGCCAAGGGACAGGGGGCAGCTATGGCTACACCTTC
TRBV3-1	NA	many	TRBJ2-1	CASSQLASGISYNEQFF	TGTGCCAGCAGCCAGCTAGCAAGCGGAATATCCTACAATGAGCAGTTCTTC
TRBV7-8	NA	many	TRBJ2-3	CASSLEELDTQYF	TGTGCCAGCAGCTTAGAAGAATTGGATACGCAGTATTTT
TRBV12-3/TRBV12-4	TRBD1	few	TRBJ2-2	CASRTSAGGFTGELFF	TGTGCCAGCAGAACCTCGGCAGGGGGTTTCACCGGGGAGCTGTTTTTT
TRBV29-1	NA	NA	TRBJ2-7	CSVGGITSSYEQYF	TGCAGCGTTGGAGGAATTACGAGTTCCTACGAGCAGTACTTC
TRBV7-8	TRBD1	few	TRBJ2-7	CASSLQPGTGSSYEQYF	TGTGCCAGCAGCTTACAGCCCGGGACAGGGAGCTCCTACGAGCAGTACTTC
TRBV28	NA	many	TRBJ1-6	CASTRTSGSYNSPLHF	TGTGCCAGCACCAGAACCAGCGGCTCCTATAATTCACCCCTCCACTTT
TRBV29-1	TRBD2	many	TRBJ2-2	CSVRSSGIATGELFF	TGCAGCGTTCGCTCTAGCGGGATAGCCACCGGGGAGCTGTTTTTT
TRBV11-2	TRBD2	few	TRBJ2-1	CASSLVPSGLMGYNEQFF	TGTGCCAGCAGCTTAGTCCCTAGCGGATTAATGGGGTACAATGAGCAGTTCTTC
TRBV29-1	TRBD2	many	TRBJ2-3	CSVEGRLAGDTDTQYF	TGCAGCGTTGAAGGTAGACTAGCGGGGGACACAGATACGCAGTATTTT
TRBV5-1	TRBD2	NA	TRBJ2-7	CASSALTSGQTYEQYF	TGCGCCAGCAGCGCCCTGACTAGCGGACAAACCTACGAGCAGTACTTC
TRBV5-1	TRBD2	many	TRBJ2-3	CASSQGLAGMDTQYF	TGCGCCAGCAGCCAGGGACTAGCGGGAATGGATACGCAGTATTTT
TRBV15	NA	NA	TRBJ2-2	CATRGPGELFF	TGTGCCACCAGAGGACCCGGGGAGCTGTTTTTT
TRBV20-1	TRBD2	many	TRBJ2-1	CSARVPGGPHEQFF	TGCAGTGCTAGAGTCCCGGGAGGGCCCCATGAGCAGTTCTTC
TRBV20-1	NA	many	TRBJ1-1	CSASRGAGGTEAFF	TGCAGTGCTAGTAGGGGGGCTGGGGGCACTGAAGCTTTCTTT
TRBV12-3/TRBV12-4	NA	NA	TRBJ2-5	CASSGGPWEETQYF	TGTGCCAGCAGTGGGGGCCCCTGGGAAGAGACCCAGTACTTC
TRBV5-1	NA	NA	TRBJ2-7	CASSLGTDQSYEQYF	TGCGCCAGCAGCTTGGGGACAGACCAATCCTACGAGCAGTACTTC
TRBV5-1	NA	many	TRBJ2-3	CASSLAMTDTQYF	TGCGCCAGCAGCTTGGCAATGACAGATACGCAGTATTTT
TRBV25-1	TRBD2	few	TRBJ2-1	CASSEGSAASGYNEQFF	TGTGCCAGCAGTGAAGGCTCGGCGGCTAGCGGTTACAATGAGCAGTTCTTC
TRBV7-8	NA	NA	TRBJ2-1	CASSLGEGPTSYNEQFF	TGTGCCAGCAGCTTAGGAGAGGGGCCCACGTCGTACAATGAGCAGTTCTTC
TRBV18	NA	NA	TRBJ1-3	CASSPTESSGNTIYF	TGTGCCAGCTCACCAACGGAGAGCTCTGGAAACACCATATATTTT
TRBV11-1	NA	many	TRBJ2-5	CASSWGTLQETQYF	TGTGCCAGCTCGTGGGGGACCCTCCAAGAGACCCAGTACTTC
TRBV14	TRBD1	NA	TRBJ1-3	CTSSRGTGSGNTIYF	TGTACCAGCAGCCGCGGGACAGGCTCTGGAAACACCATATATTTT
TRBV10-3	NA	many	TRBJ1-5	CAISSVRGDQPQHF	TGTGCCATCTCCTCGGTCAGGGGCGATCAGCCCCAGCATTTT
TRBV5-1	NA	many	TRBJ2-3	CASSIQPTDTQYF	TGCGCCAGCAGCATCCAGCCCACAGATACGCAGTATTTT
TRBV20-1	NA	many	TRBJ2-3	CSARYRSDPSTQYF	TGCAGTGCTAGATACCGATCGGACCCCAGTACGCAGTATTTT